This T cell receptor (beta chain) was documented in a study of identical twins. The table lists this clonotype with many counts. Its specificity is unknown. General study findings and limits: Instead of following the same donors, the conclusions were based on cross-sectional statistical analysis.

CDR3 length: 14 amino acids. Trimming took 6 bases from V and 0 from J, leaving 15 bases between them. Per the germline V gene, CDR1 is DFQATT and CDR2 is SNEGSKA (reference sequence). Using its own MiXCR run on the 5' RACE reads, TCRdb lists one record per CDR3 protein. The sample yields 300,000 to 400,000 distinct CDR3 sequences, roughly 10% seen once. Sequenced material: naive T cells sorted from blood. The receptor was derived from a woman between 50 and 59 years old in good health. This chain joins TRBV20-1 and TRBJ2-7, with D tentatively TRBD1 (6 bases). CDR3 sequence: CSATDRRPSYEQYF. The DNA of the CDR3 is TGCAGTGCAACCGACAGGCGACCCTCCTACGAGCAGTACTTC.